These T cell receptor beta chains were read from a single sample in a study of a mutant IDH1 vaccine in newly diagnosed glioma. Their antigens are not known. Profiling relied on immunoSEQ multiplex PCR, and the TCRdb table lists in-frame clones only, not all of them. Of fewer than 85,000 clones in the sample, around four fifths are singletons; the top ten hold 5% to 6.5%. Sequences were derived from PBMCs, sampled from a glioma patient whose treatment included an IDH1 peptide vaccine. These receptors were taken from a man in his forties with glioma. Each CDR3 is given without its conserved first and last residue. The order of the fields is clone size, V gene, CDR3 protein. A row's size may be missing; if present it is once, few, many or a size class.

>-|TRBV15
ATSRSAGGGDTQY
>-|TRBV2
ASSEVLISYNEQF
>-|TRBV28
ASRLQGSNQPQH
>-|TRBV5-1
ASSYGGGDEQF
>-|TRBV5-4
ASSFPGEGNEQF
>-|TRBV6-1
ASRRTVNQPQH
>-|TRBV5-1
ASSLTGAEETQY
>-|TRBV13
ASSRGGRNQPQH
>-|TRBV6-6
ASSYRGQDEAF
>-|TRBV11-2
ASSLGQGLGYT
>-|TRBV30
AWRARETQY
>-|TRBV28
ASSPPGTVNEKLF
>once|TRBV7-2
ASSPRSDSRGPQH
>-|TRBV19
ASRLDRSPSGELF
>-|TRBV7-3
ASSLFPWKQETQY
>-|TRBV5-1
ASSAGLAGGRGNNEQF
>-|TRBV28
ASSLGPSNQPQH
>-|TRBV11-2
ASTDTFQETQY
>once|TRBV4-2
ASSQDADSAYRETQY
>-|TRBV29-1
SVFGGRKNIQY
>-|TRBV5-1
ASSLVGGETQY
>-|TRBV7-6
ASSLIIGQANAEAF
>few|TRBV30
AGKGPTEAF
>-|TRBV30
AWSGGASDEQY
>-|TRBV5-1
ASSPTGGHLFSGANVLT
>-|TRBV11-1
ASSHVGKAGRTDTQY
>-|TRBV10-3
AISGGTEQF
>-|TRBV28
ASSLDQRTNEKLF
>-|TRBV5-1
ASSLAPSSYNEQF
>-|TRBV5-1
ASSLGFLQGGYEQY
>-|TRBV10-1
ASNWPRELF
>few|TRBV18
ASSRLAGGLDEQF
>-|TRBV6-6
ASSYGSFYEQY
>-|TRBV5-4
ASSLKGQGGETQY
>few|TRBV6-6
ASSGRVRGNTEAF
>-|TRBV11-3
ASSSGQGATGELF
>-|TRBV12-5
ASGSGSTRYNSPLH
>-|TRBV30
AWRPRLAPTYEQY
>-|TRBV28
ASSLSSYGNTGELF
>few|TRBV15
ATSRPGWDQPQH
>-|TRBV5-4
ASSRGQQRGMSTEAF
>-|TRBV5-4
ASSLGAGSSGLETQY
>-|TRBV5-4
ASSLTGTGGFEQY
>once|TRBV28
ASSQPGRTNEKLF
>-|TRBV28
ASSPHVGSGANVLT
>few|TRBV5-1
ASSSGLAGTQETQY
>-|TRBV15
ATSRVLPPGEQY
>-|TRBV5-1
ASSLLGGEEETQY
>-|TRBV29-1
SVEAGGLSGYT
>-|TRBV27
ASSFFGAGGAYGYT
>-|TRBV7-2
ASSLINSYEQY
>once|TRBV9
ASSERGVATNEKLF
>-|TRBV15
ATSRERGAYSYEQY